What follows are 21 T cell receptor beta chains derived from one specimen sequenced in a study of early T cells in non-severe SARS-CoV-2 infection. Via MiXCR, TCRdb re-called the 5' RACE reads, giving one row per CDR3 protein. The sample has tens of thousands of distinct CDR3 sequences; 16% are singletons. Sample: whole blood, taken at baseline. The source of these receptors is an adult who was a healthcare worker with PCR-confirmed SARS-CoV-2 infection or an uninfected control (not recorded which).

This clonotype has more than one count but fewer than ten. The V gene is TRBV3-1, the J gene TRBJ1-2; no clear D gene. Looked up from germline, CDR1 is LGHDT and CDR2 is YNNKEL (reference sequence). V was clipped by 0 bases and J by 8 bases, with 13 bases between them. The CDR3 loop spans 14 amino acids. The CDR3, as DNA: TGTGCCAGCAGCCAAGATTTCGCAGCGGAAGGCTACACCTTC. It codes for CASSQDFAAEGYTF.

This sequence joins TRBV5-6 and TRBJ2-4; tentative D call: TRBD2 (5 bases). The germline V and J ends were trimmed by 0 bases and 6 bases, with 7 bases remaining between them. This CDR3 has 13 amino acids. CDR1 is SGHDT, CDR2 YYEEEE, per germline. For the CDR3, the DNA is TGTGCCAGCAGCTTGGGGGAGATAAACATTCAGTACTTC. Amino acid sequence: CASSLGEINIQYF. The variable domain in full, completed from reference TRBV5-6 and TRBJ2-4, reads DAGVTQSPTHLIKTRGQQVTLRCSPKSGHDTVSWYQQALGQGPQFIFQYYEEEERQRGNFPDRFSGHQFPNYSSELNVNALLLGDSALYLCASSLGEINIQYFGAGTRLSVL.

There are many counts of this clonotype. The chain employs TRBV7-9 and TRBJ2-7; weak D call: TRBD2 (5 bases). CDR1 and CDR2 (germline): SEHNR, FQNEAQ (reference sequence). V lost 5 bases and J lost 2, with 10 bases in between. The CDR3 consists of 13 residues. The CDR3 region is CASSIDGAYEQYF. The CDR3 DNA reads TGTGCCAGCAGCATCGACGGGGCCTACGAGCAGTACTTC. The whole variable domain, remainder taken from reference TRBV7-9 and TRBJ2-7, is DTGVSQNPRHKITKRGQNVTFRCDPISEHNRLYWYRQTLGQGPEFLTYFQNEAQLEKSRLLSDRFSAERPKGSFSTLEIQRTEQGDSAMYLCASSIDGAYEQYFGPGTRLTVT.

In its sample, this clonotype was seen a few times. The chain recombines TRBV20-1 with TRBJ2-3; 7 nucleotides align to TRBD2. V shed 5 bases and J 2 bases; nucleotides not matched to a gene: 7. Germline assignment: CDR1 DFQATT and CDR2 SNEGSKA (reference sequence). The CDR3 runs to 14 residues. CDR3 loop: CSASSGISTDTQYF. DNA of the CDR3: TGCAGTGCTTCCAGCGGGATCTCCACAGATACGCAGTATTTT.

The chain uses TRBV7-9 and TRBJ1-4; D unresolved. The CDR3 spans 12 residues. V gave up 2 bases and J gave up 7 bases, with 5 bases separating them. Per the germline V gene, CDR1 is SEHNR and CDR2 is FQNEAQ (reference sequence). This CDR3 reads CASSLHIEKLFF. CDR3 DNA: TGTGCCAGCAGCTTACACATTGAAAAACTGTTTTTT.

The chain joins TRBV7-2 to TRBJ2-7; TRBD2 agrees at 8 bases. The CDR3 extends over 15 amino acids. The germline V gene encodes CDR1 SGHTA and CDR2 FQGNSA. The V segment lost 4 bases and the J segment 3 bases; nucleotides outside the gene matches: 8. CDR3 protein: CASSSRTSSNYEQYF. The CDR3 DNA reads TGTGCCAGCAGCTCCCGGACTAGCTCCAACTACGAGCAGTACTTC.

The chain uses TRBV4-3 and TRBJ2-1, with unresolved D. The CDR3 spans 14 residues. V shed 0 bases and J shed 6 bases, with 9 bases lying between them. Germline lookup yields CDR1 LGHNA and CDR2 YSLEER. Here the CDR3 DNA reads TGCGCCAGCAGCCAAGATCCGGGTTCCAATGAGCAGTTCTTC. Its protein product is CASSQDPGSNEQFF.

This clonotype has only a few counts. The gene calls are TRBV9 and TRBJ1-3; tentative D call: TRBD1 (5 bases). Trimming took off 4 bases at V and 0 bases at J, with 11 bases between the two ends. The germline V gene has CDR1 SGDLS and CDR2 YYNGEE. The CDR3 is made up of 15 amino acids. CDR3 in amino acids: CASSPQGFSGNTIYF. In DNA, the CDR3 is TGTGCCAGCAGCCCCCAGGGCTTCTCTGGAAACACCATATATTTT.

This CDR3 reads CASGRGGQPQHF. The DNA of the CDR3 is TGTGCCAGCGGGAGGGGAGGACAGCCCCAGCATTTT. The V and J genes are TRBV12-3 or TRBV12-4 and TRBJ1-5; TRBD1 might be the D (5 bases). V lost 8 bases and J 7 bases, leaving 12 bases between the germline ends. This CDR3 has 12 amino acids.

In this sample, this clonotype turned up a few times. The rearrangement joins TRBV20-1 to TRBJ2-7; no clear D gene. CDR3 size: 12 residues. V was shortened by 5 bases and J by 6 bases, with 14 bases between the two germline ends. Per the germline V gene, CDR1 is DFQATT and CDR2 is SNEGSKA (reference sequence). CDR3 nucleotide sequence: TGCAGTGCTCATCGGGCCTACTCCGAGCAGTACTTC. This codes for CSAHRAYSEQYF.

This clonotype came up a few times. The CDR3 loop reads CASSQVGKNRGADTQYF. As DNA, the CDR3 is TGCGCCAGCAGCCAAGTTGGGAAAAACAGGGGCGCAGATACGCAGTATTTT. The chain combines TRBV4-1 with TRBJ2-3; 7 nucleotides align to TRBD1. Germline CDR1 reads MGHRA; CDR2 reads YSYEKL. The CDR3 consists of 17 residues. J was trimmed by 4 bases and V by 1 base; bases with no gene match: 11.

This chain links TRBV3-1 with TRBJ2-7, with D unclear. This CDR3 has 11 amino acids. CDR1 LGHDT and CDR2 YNNKEL come from the germline V gene (reference sequence). V dropped 0 bases and J dropped 6 bases, with 3 bases sitting between them. This CDR3 is CASSQESEQYF. The CDR3 nucleotides read TGTGCCAGCAGCCAAGAGTCCGAGCAGTACTTC.

This clonotype came up a few times. This rearrangement joins TRBV28 to TRBJ2-7; 12 bases are a match to TRBD2. Germline CDR1 is MDHEN and CDR2 is SYDVKM. This CDR3 comprises 13 residues. Trimming took 6 bases from V and 5 from J; bases not matched to a gene: 2. In nucleotides, the CDR3 is TGTGCCAGCAGACTAGCGGGAGGCCACGAGCAGTACTTC. This sequence encodes CASRLAGGHEQYF.

This clonotype was recorded at least ten times. The CDR3 coding sequence is TGCAGTGCTAGGGGCTTGCGACAGGGTGGCACCGGGGAGCTGTTTTTT. Amino acid sequence: CSARGLRQGGTGELFF. The V and J genes are TRBV20-1 and TRBJ2-2, with 7 bases identical to TRBD1. Germline V gene sequence: CDR1 DFQATT, CDR2 SNEGSKA (reference sequence). The CDR3 length is 16 residues. Trimming at V came to 3 bases and at J to 4 bases, leaving 11 bases not matched to a gene.

The chain combines TRBV7-9 with TRBJ2-7; D not certain. CDR3 size: 12 residues. The germline CDR1 and CDR2 sequences are SEHNR and FQNEAQ (reference sequence). V was pared by 2 bases and J by 4 bases, with 6 bases between. Here the CDR3 DNA reads TGTGCCAGCAGCTTACGGCCGTACGAGCAGTACTTC. Its translation: CASSLRPYEQYF.

This chain uses TRBV6-5 with TRBJ2-5; D may be TRBD1 (5 bases). The germline V gene encodes CDR1 MNHEY and CDR2 SVGAGI. This CDR3 is 13 amino acids long. The V end lost 5 bases, the J end lost 1 base, and 8 bases lay between the germline ends. CDR3 sequence reads: CASSQTAQETQYF. As DNA, the CDR3 is TGTGCCAGCAGTCAGACAGCCCAAGAGACCCAGTACTTC.

This clonotype was found a few times. V and J are TRBV29-1 and TRBJ1-1; D gene unclear. The CDR3 loop spans 12 amino acids. Trimming shortened V by 3 bases and J by 4 bases, and 9 bases separated the two germline ends. In germline, CDR1 is SQVTM, CDR2 ANQGSEA. The CDR3 reads CSVDTRTTEAFF. Written as DNA, the CDR3 is TGCAGCGTTGACACCAGGACCACTGAAGCTTTCTTT.

This clonotype occurred a few times. The rearrangement links TRBV28 to TRBJ2-5; D is undetermined. The CDR3 is 15 residues long. Trimming cost V 6 bases and J 4 bases, with 18 bases left between them. Looked up from germline, CDR1 is MDHEN and CDR2 is SYDVKM. CDR3 DNA sequence: TGTGCCAGCAGCATCGGACCCCTGGGCTCAGAGACCCAGTACTTC. It translates to CASSIGPLGSETQYF.

This chain links TRBV2 with TRBJ2-1; TRBD2 is a possible D gene (5 bases). CDR3 length: 14 residues. V was clipped by 2 bases and J by 6 bases, with 11 bases between them. CDR1 and CDR2 (germline): SNHLY, FYNNEI. This CDR3 reads CASSETRSGNEQFF. For the CDR3, the DNA is TGTGCCAGCAGTGAAACTAGGTCAGGCAATGAGCAGTTCTTC. Filled out from reference TRBV2 and TRBJ2-1, the complete variable domain reads EPEVTQTPSHQVTQMGQEVILRCVPISNHLYFYWYRQILGQKVEFLVSFYNNEISEKSEIFDDQFSVERPDGSNFTLKIRSTKLEDSAMYFCASSETRSGNEQFFGPGTRLTVL.

This CDR3 is CASSLSGRAGELFF. For the CDR3, the DNA is TGTGCCAGCAGTTTATCCGGGAGGGCCGGGGAGCTGTTTTTT. V usage is TRBV27 and J usage is TRBJ2-2, with 8 bases fitting TRBD2. The germline V gene encodes CDR1 MNHEY and CDR2 SMNVEV (reference sequence). CDR3 length equals 14 residues. The junction had 0 bases not matched to a gene; V was cut back by 0 bases and J by 6 bases.

This clonotype was detected a few times. The genes are TRBV6-6 and TRBJ2-3; TRBD2 matches 8 bases. There are 13 residues in the CDR3. Per germline, CDR1 MNHNY and CDR2 SVGAGI (reference sequence). The V segment lost 6 bases and the J segment 6 bases; nucleotides outside the gene matches: 5. For the CDR3, the DNA is TGTGCCAGCAGCAGGACTAGCAGGGATACGCAGTATTTT. Protein sequence: CASSRTSRDTQYF.